The 27 T cell receptor beta chains presented below share a single source sample, sequenced in a study of graft-versus-host responses after intestinal transplantation listed by TCRdb under 2021. Library preparation employed the immunoSEQ multiplex PCR assay. What TCRdb holds here is the immuneACCESS table cut down to in-frame rearrangements. Part of the clones is not present; checked against another copy, under half of the missing clones reflect an unresolved V gene, and the others are unexplained. The sample table lists 40,000 to 55,000 clones, 70% to 85% of them with a count of one. 0.46% of the sample comes from the top ten. No antigen has been assigned to these receptors. The time point label, as the study defines it: cells obtained before transplantation from donor or recipient. Source: unstimulated CD4+ T cells sorted from spleen or lymph node cells, taken before transplant. These receptor sequences come from a human donor who was the organ donor for an intestinal transplant.

The gene calls are TRBV4-1 and TRBJ1-4; no reliable D call. This CDR3 is 13 amino acids long. Trimming took off 3 bases at V and 8 bases at J, with 10 bases between the two ends. Germline CDR1 MGHRA, CDR2 YSYEKL. This CDR3 is CASSQIIGEKLFF. The CDR3, as DNA: TGCGCCAGCAGCCAGATAATAGGAGAAAAACTGTTTTTT.

This clone was counted a few times. This chain connects TRBV6-5 to TRBJ2-5, with 10 bases aligning to TRBD2. This CDR3 has 15 residues. With 6 bases clipped from V and 5 bases from J, the junction kept 9 bases outside the gene matches. CDR1 is MNHEY and CDR2 is SVGAGI in the germline V gene. Here the CDR3 DNA reads TGTGCCAGCAGGCGCCAGCGGGGGGGCCGGGAGACCCAGTACTTC. Encoded protein: CASRRQRGGRETQYF.

V and J are TRBV5-4 and TRBJ2-5; 12 bases align to TRBD1. The CDR3 covers 15 residues. With 0 bases clipped from V and 6 bases from J, the junction kept 3 bases outside the gene matches. The germline gives CDR1 SGHNT, CDR2 YYREEE (reference sequence). The CDR3 DNA sequence: TGTGCCAGCAGCTTGGGGGACAGGGGGCTTAAGACCCAGTACTTC. Amino acids: CASSLGDRGLKTQYF.

The CDR3, as DNA: TGTGCCAGCAGCTTCCAGGGGAAAGGCTATGGCTACACCTTC. This gives the protein CASSFQGKGYGYTF. V and J are TRBV7-2 and TRBJ1-2, with a weak D call TRBD1 (6 bases). Germline V gene sequence: CDR1 SGHTA, CDR2 FQGNSA. This CDR3 has 14 amino acids. The germline V and J ends were trimmed by 3 bases and 4 bases, with 12 bases remaining between them.

The rearrangement joins TRBV21-1 to TRBJ1-2. TRBV21-1 is a listed pseudogene. This CDR3 has 14 amino acids. The CDR3 DNA sequence: TGTGCCAGCAGCAAAGGAGGGGGGGCGGACGGCTACACCTTC. This sequence encodes CASSKGGGADGYTF.

The V gene is TRBV5-3, the J gene TRBJ1-5, with 10 bases aligning to TRBD1. TRBV5-3 belongs to the ORF category, with a function that is uncertain. CDR3 length equals 18 residues. V shed 3 bases, J shed 3 bases, and the junction held 12 bases outside the gene matches. In DNA form, the CDR3 reads TGTGCCAGAAGCTACGACAGGGGGCGGGGAGAGGACAATCAGCCCCAGCATTTT. This translates into CARSYDRGRGEDNQPQHF.

The chain combines TRBV14 with TRBJ2-5, with 7 bases that match TRBD2. Germline V lookup: CDR1 SGHDN, CDR2 FVKESK. Trimming cost V 0 bases and J 7 bases; bases outside gene matches: 14. The length of the CDR3 is 17 residues. As DNA, the CDR3 is TGTGCCAGCAGCCAAGAGAGGTGGGGGGTCCCGGGGGGGACCCAGTACTTC. Encoded protein: CASSQERWGVPGGTQYF.

The rearrangement uses TRBV6-1 and TRBJ1-5; TRBD1 aligns across 7 bases. Germline loops: CDR1 MNHNS, CDR2 SASEGT. This CDR3 is built from 13 residues. With V trimmed by 8 bases and J by 9 bases, 10 bases remained unmatched. In nucleotides, the CDR3 is TGTGCCAGCTCCCGACAGGGCGGTGGGCCCCAGCATTTT. Translating gives CASSRQGGGPQHF.

This clone was recorded only once. This rearrangement joins TRBV5-1 to TRBJ2-2, with D tentatively TRBD2 (5 bases). CDR3 length equals 15 residues. Trimming cost V 0 bases and J 4 bases, with 10 bases left between them. The germline V gene encodes CDR1 SGHRS and CDR2 YFSETQ. CDR3 sequence reads: CASSLAGKVTGELFF. Written as DNA, the CDR3 is TGCGCCAGCAGCTTGGCGGGGAAAGTCACCGGGGAGCTGTTTTTT.

This rearrangement joins TRBV7-9 to TRBJ1-4, with TRBD1 as a possible D gene (5 bases). Trimming left V 1 base short and J 8 bases short, with 8 bases between. The germline CDR1 and CDR2 sequences are SEHNR and FQNEAQ (reference sequence). This CDR3 is 13 amino acids long. The CDR3 sequence is CASSLGTLEKLFF. Here the CDR3 DNA reads TGTGCCAGCAGCTTAGGGACACTCGAAAAACTGTTTTTT.

This clone was picked up one time. The gene calls are TRBV30 and TRBJ2-4; D unclear. Trimming pared 1 base from V and 1 base from J, leaving 11 bases between. The CDR3 is 15 amino acids. Germline V CDR1 and CDR2: GTSNPN, SVGIG (reference sequence). The CDR3 sequence: CAWSGASLAKNIQYF. CDR3 nucleotides: TGTGCCTGGAGTGGCGCTAGTTTGGCCAAAAACATTCAGTACTTC. The variable domain in full, completed from reference TRBV30 and TRBJ2-4, reads SQTIHQWPATLVQPVGSPLSLECTVEGTSNPNLYWYRQAAGRGLQLLFYSVGIGQISSEVPQNLSASRPQDRQFILSSKKLLLSDSGFYLCAWSGASLAKNIQYFGAGTRLSVL.

This clone appeared a single time. In DNA, the CDR3 is TGCAGCGTTGTGGGGGGGTCCTATGGCTACACCTTC. Translated: CSVVGGSYGYTF. The chain recombines TRBV29-1 with TRBJ1-2; weak D call: TRBD1 (5 bases). V was cut by 4 bases and J by 4 bases, with 10 bases left in between. Looked up from germline, CDR1 is SQVTM and CDR2 is ANQGSEA. The CDR3 spans 12 residues.

J is TRBJ1-5 and V is TRBV18; 12 bases fit TRBD1. Germline loops: CDR1 KGHSH, CDR2 LQKENI. The V and J ends lost 5 bases and 0 bases, in that order; junction bases with no gene match: 5. This CDR3 spans 17 amino acids. CDR3 protein: CASSSGTGGYSNQPQHF. The CDR3 DNA sequence: TGTGCCAGCTCATCCGGGACAGGGGGCTATAGCAATCAGCCCCAGCATTTT.

The J gene is TRBJ2-1, the V gene TRBV21-1; the table names TRBD1, a call not compared with the DNA. TRBV21-1 is classified as a pseudogene. This CDR3 is built from 14 residues. CDR3 loop: CASSKKDRYNEQFF. In nucleotides, the CDR3 is TGTGCCAGCAGCAAAAAAGACAGGTACAATGAGCAGTTCTTC.

The chain carries TRBV9 and TRBJ2-7; possible D gene TRBD1, 5 bases. CDR3 size: 15 residues. Per the germline V gene, CDR1 is SGDLS and CDR2 is YYNGEE. Deletions cut 0 bases from V and 0 bases from J, with 10 bases between. CDR3 sequence: CASSVVNRHSYEQYF. The DNA for the CDR3 is TGTGCCAGCAGCGTAGTGAACAGGCACTCCTACGAGCAGTACTTC. Complete variable domain (other parts from reference TRBV9 and TRBJ2-7): DSGVTQTPKHLITATGQRVTLRCSPRSGDLSVYWYQQSLDQGLQFLIQYYNGEERAKGNILERFSAQQFPDLHSELNLSSLELGDSALYFCASSVVNRHSYEQYFGPGTRLTVT.

The CDR3 DNA sequence: TGTGCCAGCTCCCAGACGGGGAGGAAGACCCAGTACTTC. It is translated as CASSQTGRKTQYF. The V and J genes are TRBV6-6 and TRBJ2-5; D may be TRBD2 (6 bases). Germline CDR1 is MNHNY and CDR2 is SVGAGI (reference sequence). V lost 8 bases and J 6 bases, leaving 16 bases between the germline ends. There are 13 residues in the CDR3.

V gene TRBV7-6 combines with J gene TRBJ2-3, with a weak D call TRBD2 (6 bases). V was trimmed by 1 base and J by 3 bases, leaving 14 bases between them. The germline V gene has CDR1 SGHVS and CDR2 FNYEAQ. This CDR3 is built from 16 residues. The CDR3 DNA reads TGTGCCAGCAGCTTAGGGGGTGGCGGGGTGACAGATACGCAGTATTTT. Protein: CASSLGGGGVTDTQYF.

V is TRBV30 and J is TRBJ1-1, with 9 bases that match TRBD1. CDR3 size: 13 residues. Germline CDR1 GTSNPN, CDR2 SVGIG (reference sequence). V lost 7 bases, J lost 7 bases, and 10 bases stayed unmatched. CDR3: CASSGQGKIEAFF. CDR3 coding DNA: TGTGCCTCCAGCGGACAGGGGAAAATTGAAGCTTTCTTT.

The chain has TRBV9 and TRBJ2-2, with 10 bases identical to TRBD2. The V segment lost 7 bases and the J segment 6 bases; nucleotides outside the gene matches: 15. The CDR3 runs to 17 residues. Germline V gives CDR1 SGDLS, CDR2 YYNGEE. CDR3 loop: CASGEGSGRIIAGELFF. The CDR3 nucleotides read TGTGCCAGCGGGGAGGGTAGCGGGAGGATTATAGCCGGGGAGCTGTTTTTT.

The V call is TRBV4-2, the J call TRBJ2-3; 7 bases are a match to TRBD2. The ends lost 1 base at V and 5 bases at J; junction bases unmatched: 9. The CDR3 runs to 16 residues. Germline CDR1 LGHNA, CDR2 YNFKEQ. Written as DNA, the CDR3 is TGTGCCAGCAGCCAAGTTGCGGTAGCGGGTGGAGATACGCAGTATTTT. It specifies CASSQVAVAGGDTQYF.

This sequence joins TRBV5-1 and TRBJ2-7; tentatively, D is TRBD1 (5 bases). The length of the CDR3 is 12 residues. Per germline, CDR1 SGHRS and CDR2 YFSETQ. The V and J ends lost 2 bases and 4 bases respectively, with 7 bases between them. The CDR3 region is CASSFSGYEQYF. Here the CDR3 DNA reads TGCGCCAGCAGCTTTTCAGGGTACGAGCAGTACTTC.

The V gene is TRBV27, the J gene TRBJ2-5, with D possibly TRBD2 on 5 matching bases. Germline CDR1 is MNHEY and CDR2 is SMNVEV (reference sequence). With 3 bases removed from V and 5 bases from J, the gap between germline ends came to 10 bases. This CDR3 is 13 amino acids long. CDR3 in amino acids: CASSFLATETQYF. In nucleotides, the CDR3 is TGTGCCAGCAGTTTCCTAGCTACGGAGACCCAGTACTTC.

This chain links TRBV4-1 with TRBJ1-6; D uncertain. This CDR3 spans 15 amino acids. V shed 8 bases and J shed 3 bases, with 14 bases lying between them. Germline V gives CDR1 MGHRA, CDR2 YSYEKL. CDR3 DNA sequence: TGCGCCAGCTCGGCCCCTGGAGGCTATAATTCACCCCTCCACTTT. Protein: CASSAPGGYNSPLHF.

The J gene is TRBJ1-4, the V gene TRBV5-1; tentative D call: TRBD1 (6 bases). The germline gives CDR1 SGHRS, CDR2 YFSETQ. V lost 4 bases and J lost 0, with 13 bases in between. There are 16 residues in the CDR3. CDR3 sequence: CASSTGQPSTNEKLFF. The CDR3 DNA is TGCGCCAGCAGCACCGGACAGCCTTCAACTAATGAAAAACTGTTTTTT.

The chain carries TRBV30 and TRBJ1-1; D may be TRBD1 (5 bases). The CDR3 extends over 11 amino acids. The germline CDR1 and CDR2 sequences are GTSNPN and SVGIG (reference sequence). Between the trimmed V and J ends, which lost 3 bases and 7 bases, there was a span of 9 bases. The CDR3 bases are TGTGCCTGGAGGCTCAGGGTTGAAGCTTTCTTT. This codes for CAWRLRVEAFF.

The chain has TRBV4-2 and TRBJ2-2; a possible D gene is TRBD2 (5 bases). This CDR3 has 16 residues. V lost 0 bases and J lost 4, with 12 bases in between. Germline values: CDR1 LGHNA, CDR2 YNFKEQ. The CDR3, as DNA: TGTGCCAGCAGCCAAGATTGGTCCGGGGTCACCGGGGAGCTGTTTTTT. Its protein is CASSQDWSGVTGELFF.

V gene TRBV11-2 combines with J gene TRBJ2-1, with 7 bases matching TRBD2. Trimming at V came to 1 base and at J to 7 bases, leaving 7 bases not matched to a gene. Germline-derived CDR1 and CDR2 are SGHAT and FQNNGV. This CDR3 region has 15 residues. In DNA form, the CDR3 reads TGTGCCAGCAGCTTAGGGGGCGTTAGCGGGAATGAGCAGTTCTTC. It codes for CASSLGGVSGNEQFF. Based on the CDR3 plus reference TRBV11-2 and TRBJ2-1, the full variable domain is EAGVAQSPRYKIIEKRQSVAFWCNPISGHATLYWYQQILGQGPKLLIQFQNNGVVDDSQLPKDRFSAERLKGVDSTLKIQPAKLEDSAVYLCASSLGGVSGNEQFFGPGTRLTVL.